These 6 T cell receptor beta chains share one sample of origin, sequenced in a study of cytomegalovirus exposure and HLA in healthy donors. The assay was immunoSEQ multiplex PCR, and TCRdb's table has in-frame clones only and misses some. The sample shows 130,000 to 150,000 clones, 70% to 90% of them seen only once. Sample: PBMCs. The origin of the receptors is a woman aged 30 to 39 in good health and CMV-seropositive.

The chain carries TRBV11-2 and TRBJ2-3; TRBD2 matches at 10 bases. The length of the CDR3 is 16 residues. Trimming cost V 2 bases and J 5 bases; bases outside gene matches: 7. Germline V CDR1 and CDR2: SGHAT, FQNNGV. CDR3 sequence: CASSLSSGSIIDTQYF. CDR3 nucleotide sequence: TGTGCCAGCAGCTTATCTAGCGGGAGTATCATAGATACGCAGTATTTT.

The chain recombines TRBV15 with TRBJ2-1; 12 nucleotides match TRBD2. CDR3 length: 16 residues. CDR1 LNHNV and CDR2 YYDKDF come from the germline V gene (reference sequence). Germline trimming cut 1 base from V and 4 bases from J; bases unmatched to any gene: 2. Here the CDR3 reads CATSRALAGGYNEQFF. In nucleotides, the CDR3 is TGTGCCACCAGCAGAGCACTAGCGGGAGGTTACAATGAGCAGTTCTTC.

This clone has only one observation. The chain links TRBV28 to TRBJ2-2; 9 nucleotides agree with TRBD1. Trimming at V came to 5 bases and at J to 3 bases, leaving 4 bases not matched to a gene. The CDR3 runs 15 residues. Germline values: CDR1 MDHEN, CDR2 SYDVKM. The CDR3 is CASSPWTGDTGELFF. The CDR3 bases are TGTGCCAGCAGTCCCTGGACAGGGGACACCGGGGAGCTGTTTTTT.

This rearrangement joins TRBV2 to TRBJ1-3, with a weak D call TRBD1 (6 bases). The CDR3 length is 15 residues. V lost 4 bases and J lost 3, with 13 bases in between. Germline CDR1 SNHLY, CDR2 FYNNEI. The CDR3 loop reads CASSASQGYGNTIYF. CDR3 coding DNA: TGTGCCAGCAGTGCTTCACAGGGATATGGAAACACCATATATTTT.

This chain links TRBV7-9 with TRBJ2-7; 10 bases agree with TRBD2. The junction had 9 bases not matched to a gene; V was cut back by 5 bases and J by 2 bases. The length of the CDR3 is 16 residues. CDR1 and CDR2 (germline): SEHNR, FQNEAQ (reference sequence). For the CDR3, the DNA is TGTGCCAGCAGCATCTACTCTAGCGGGGGAACCTACGAGCAGTACTTC. It translates to CASSIYSSGGTYEQYF.

The chain joins TRBV10-1 to TRBJ2-1; D perhaps matches TRBD2 (5 bases). The CDR3 sequence is 12 residues long. Trimming took 2 bases from V and 8 from J, leaving 7 bases between them. Germline V lookup: CDR1 WNHNN, CDR2 SYGVQD (reference sequence). DNA for the CDR3: TGCGCCAGCAGTGAGCCCGGGGATGAGCAGTTCTTC. It translates to CASSEPGDEQFF.